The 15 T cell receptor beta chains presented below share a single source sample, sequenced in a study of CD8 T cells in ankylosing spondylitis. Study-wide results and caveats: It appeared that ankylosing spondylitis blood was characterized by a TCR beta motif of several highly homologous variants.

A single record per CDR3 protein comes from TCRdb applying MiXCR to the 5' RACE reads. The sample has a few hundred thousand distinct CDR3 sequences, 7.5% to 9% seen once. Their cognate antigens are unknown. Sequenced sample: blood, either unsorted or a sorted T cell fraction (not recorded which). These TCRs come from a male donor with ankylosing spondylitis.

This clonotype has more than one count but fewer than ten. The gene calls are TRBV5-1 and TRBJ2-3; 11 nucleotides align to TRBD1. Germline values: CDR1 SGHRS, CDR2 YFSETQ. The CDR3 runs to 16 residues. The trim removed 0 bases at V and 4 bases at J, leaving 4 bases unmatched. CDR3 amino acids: CASSLGGQGAPDTQYF. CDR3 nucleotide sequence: TGCGCCAGCAGCTTGGGCGGACAGGGGGCCCCAGATACGCAGTATTTT. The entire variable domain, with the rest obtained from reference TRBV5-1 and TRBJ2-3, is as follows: KAGVTQTPRYLIKTRGQQVTLSCSPISGHRSVSWYQQTPGQGLQFLFEYFSETQRNKGNFPGRFSGRQFSNSRSEMNVSTLELGDSALYLCASSLGGQGAPDTQYFGPGTRLTVL.

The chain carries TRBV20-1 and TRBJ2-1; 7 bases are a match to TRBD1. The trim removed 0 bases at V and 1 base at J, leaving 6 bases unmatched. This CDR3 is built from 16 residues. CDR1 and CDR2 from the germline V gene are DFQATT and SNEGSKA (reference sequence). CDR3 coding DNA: TGCAGTGCTAGAGACGCGACAGGGAGATCCTACAATGAGCAGTTCTTC. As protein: CSARDATGRSYNEQFF.

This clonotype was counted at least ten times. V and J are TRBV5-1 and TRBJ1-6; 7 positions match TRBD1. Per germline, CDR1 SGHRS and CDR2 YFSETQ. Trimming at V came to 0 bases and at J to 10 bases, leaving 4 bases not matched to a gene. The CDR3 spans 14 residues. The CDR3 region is CASSLETGESPLHF. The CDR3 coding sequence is TGCGCCAGCAGCTTGGAAACAGGGGAGTCACCCCTCCACTTT.

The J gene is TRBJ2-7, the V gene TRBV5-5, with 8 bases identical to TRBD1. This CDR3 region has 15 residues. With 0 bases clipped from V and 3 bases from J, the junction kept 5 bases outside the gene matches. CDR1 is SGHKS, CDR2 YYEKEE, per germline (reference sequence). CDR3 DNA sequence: TGTGCCAGCAGCTTGGGGCCGGGACAGGTCTACGAGCAGTACTTC. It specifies CASSLGPGQVYEQYF. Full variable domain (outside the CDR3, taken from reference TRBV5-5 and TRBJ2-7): DAGVTQSPTHLIKTRGQQVTLRCSPISGHKSVSWYQQVLGQGPQFIFQYYEKEERGRGNFPDRFSARQFPNYSSELNVNALLLGDSALYLCASSLGPGQVYEQYFGPGTRLTVT.

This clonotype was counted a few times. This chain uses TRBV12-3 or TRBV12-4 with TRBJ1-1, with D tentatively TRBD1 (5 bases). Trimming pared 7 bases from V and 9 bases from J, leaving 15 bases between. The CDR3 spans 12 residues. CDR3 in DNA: TGTGCCAGCACCTCGGGGGGGATCCAAGCTTTCTTT. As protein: CASTSGGIQAFF.

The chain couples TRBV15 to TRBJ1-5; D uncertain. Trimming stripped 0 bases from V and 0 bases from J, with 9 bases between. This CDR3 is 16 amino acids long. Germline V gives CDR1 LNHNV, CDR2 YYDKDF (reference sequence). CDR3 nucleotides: TGTGCCACCAGCAGAGAACCCCCGAATAGCAATCAGCCCCAGCATTTT. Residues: CATSREPPNSNQPQHF.

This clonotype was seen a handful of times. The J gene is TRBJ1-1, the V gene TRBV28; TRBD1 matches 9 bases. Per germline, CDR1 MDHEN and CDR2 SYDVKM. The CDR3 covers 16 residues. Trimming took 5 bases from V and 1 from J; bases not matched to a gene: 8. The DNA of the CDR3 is TGTGCCAGCAGTGACCACAGGGGGCAAGGGAACACTGAAGCTTTCTTT. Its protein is CASSDHRGQGNTEAFF.

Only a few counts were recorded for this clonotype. The CDR3: CSVGTFQETQYF. CDR3 bases: TGCAGCGTCGGGACATTCCAAGAGACCCAGTACTTC. V gene TRBV29-1 combines with J gene TRBJ2-5, with a tentative D call TRBD1 (6 bases). The CDR3 extends over 12 amino acids. The ends were cut back, 6 bases at V and 1 base at J, with 9 bases in the middle. Looked up from germline, CDR1 is SQVTM and CDR2 is ANQGSEA.

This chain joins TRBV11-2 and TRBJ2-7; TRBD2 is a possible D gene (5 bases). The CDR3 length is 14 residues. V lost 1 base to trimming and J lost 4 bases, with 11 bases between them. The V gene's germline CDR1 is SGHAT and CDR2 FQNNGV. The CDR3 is CASSLATSGYEQYF. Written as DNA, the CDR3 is TGTGCCAGCAGCTTAGCGACTTCGGGATACGAGCAGTACTTC.

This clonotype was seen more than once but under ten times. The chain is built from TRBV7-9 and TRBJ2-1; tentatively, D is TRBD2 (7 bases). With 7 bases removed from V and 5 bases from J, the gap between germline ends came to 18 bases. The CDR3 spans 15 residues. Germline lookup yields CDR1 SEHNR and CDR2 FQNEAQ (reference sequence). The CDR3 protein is CASIKSGTRNNEQFF. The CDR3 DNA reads TGTGCCAGCATCAAAAGCGGGACAAGAAACAATGAGCAGTTCTTC.

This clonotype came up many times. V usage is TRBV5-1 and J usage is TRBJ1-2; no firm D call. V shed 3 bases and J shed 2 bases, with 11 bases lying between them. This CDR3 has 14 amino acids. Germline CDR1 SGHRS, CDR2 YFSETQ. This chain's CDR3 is CASSSGLSNYGYTF. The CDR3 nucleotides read TGCGCCAGCAGCTCCGGACTTTCCAACTATGGCTACACCTTC.

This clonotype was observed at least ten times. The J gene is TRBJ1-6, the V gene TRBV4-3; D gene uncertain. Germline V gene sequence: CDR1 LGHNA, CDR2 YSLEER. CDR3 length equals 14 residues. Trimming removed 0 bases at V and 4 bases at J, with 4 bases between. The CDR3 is CASSQDRYNSPLHF. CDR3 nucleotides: TGCGCCAGCAGCCAAGACAGATATAATTCACCCCTCCACTTT.

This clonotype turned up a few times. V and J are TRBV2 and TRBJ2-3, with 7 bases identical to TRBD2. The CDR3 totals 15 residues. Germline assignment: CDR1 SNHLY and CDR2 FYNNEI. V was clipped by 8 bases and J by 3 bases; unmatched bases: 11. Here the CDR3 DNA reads TGTGCCAGCGATTGGGCGGGAGTCCCGACAGATACGCAGTATTTT. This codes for CASDWAGVPTDTQYF. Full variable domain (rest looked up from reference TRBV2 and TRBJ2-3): EPEVTQTPSHQVTQMGQEVILRCVPISNHLYFYWYRQILGQKVEFLVSFYNNEISEKSEIFDDQFSVERPDGSNFTLKIRSTKLEDSAMYFCASDWAGVPTDTQYFGPGTRLTVL.

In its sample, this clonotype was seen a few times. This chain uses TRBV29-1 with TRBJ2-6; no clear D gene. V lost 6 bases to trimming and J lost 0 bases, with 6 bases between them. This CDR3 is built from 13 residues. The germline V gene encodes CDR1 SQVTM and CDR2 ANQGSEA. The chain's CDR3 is CSVYSSGANVLTF. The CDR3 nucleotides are TGCAGCGTATACAGCTCTGGGGCCAACGTCCTGACTTTC. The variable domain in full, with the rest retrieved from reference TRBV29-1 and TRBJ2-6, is SAVISQKPSRDICQRGTSLTIQCQVDSQVTMMFWYRQQPGQSLTLIATANQGSEATYESGFVIDKFPISRPNLTFSTLTVSNMSPEDSSIYLCSVYSSGANVLTFGAGSRLTVL.

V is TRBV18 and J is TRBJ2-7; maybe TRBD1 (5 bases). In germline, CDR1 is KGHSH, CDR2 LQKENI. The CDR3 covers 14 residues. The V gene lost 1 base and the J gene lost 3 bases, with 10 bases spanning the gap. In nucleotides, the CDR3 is TGTGCCAGCTCACCACAAAACAGGAGCTACGAGCAGTACTTC. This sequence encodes CASSPQNRSYEQYF.